This T cell receptor beta chain was observed in a study of T cell responses to AZD1222 COVID-19 vaccine. Study at large: The study pooled second doses at about 4 or about 12 weeks. Broader study findings: Vaccination with two AZD1222 doses was followed by a rise in Spike-specific TCR breadth and depth. Within unmutated variant regions lay the reported targets of nearly half of spike-specific TCRs. Females outnumbered males among donors, who were mostly white British; clonal diversity was possibly underestimated.

Details on this clone: Its antigen is as yet unknown.

This CDR3 contains 15 residues. Deletions cut 2 bases from V and 3 bases from J, with 13 bases between. Germline CDR1 is KGHSH and CDR2 is LQKENI. Here immunoSEQ multiplex PCR was the method, and the copy in TCRdb shows in-frame clones only, minus some. The data show 140,000 to 150,000 clones, with approximately 89% seen just once and about 15% held by the top ten. The sample was peripheral blood, taken on day 0 of AZD1222 vaccination. This sequence originates from an adult in good health. V and J are TRBV18 and TRBJ1-2, with D possibly being TRBD1 (6 bases). CDR3 sequence: CASSPGPGADYGYTF. DNA of the CDR3: TGTGCCAGCTCACCAGGTCCGGGGGCAGACTATGGCTACACCTTC. The full variable domain, its missing parts supplied by reference TRBV18 and TRBJ1-2, is NAGVMQNPRHLVRRRGQEARLRCSPMKGHSHVYWYRQLPEEGLKFMVYLQKENIIDESGMPKERFSAEFPKEGPSILRIQQVVRGDSAAYFCASSPGPGADYGYTFGSGTRLTVV.